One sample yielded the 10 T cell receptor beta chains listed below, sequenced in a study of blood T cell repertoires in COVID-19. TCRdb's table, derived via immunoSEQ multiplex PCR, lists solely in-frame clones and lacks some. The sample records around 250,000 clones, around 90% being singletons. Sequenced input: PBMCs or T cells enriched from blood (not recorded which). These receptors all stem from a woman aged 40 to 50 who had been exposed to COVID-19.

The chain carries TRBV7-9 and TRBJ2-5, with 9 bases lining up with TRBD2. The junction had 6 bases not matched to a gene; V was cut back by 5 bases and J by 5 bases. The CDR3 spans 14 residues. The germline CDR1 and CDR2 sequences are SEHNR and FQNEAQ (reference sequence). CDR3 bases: TGTGCCAGCAGCGTTAGCGGGAGTTCTGAGACCCAGTACTTC. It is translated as CASSVSGSSETQYF. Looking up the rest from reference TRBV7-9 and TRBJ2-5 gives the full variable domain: DTGVSQNPRHKITKRGQNVTFRCDPISEHNRLYWYRQTLGQGPEFLTYFQNEAQLEKSRLLSDRFSAERPKGSFSTLEIQRTEQGDSAMYLCASSVSGSSETQYFGPGTRLLVL.

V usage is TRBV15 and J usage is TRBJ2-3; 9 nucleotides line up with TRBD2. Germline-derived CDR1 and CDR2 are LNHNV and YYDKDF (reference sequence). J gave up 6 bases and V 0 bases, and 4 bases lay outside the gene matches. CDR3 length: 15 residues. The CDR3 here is CATSRDRGGEDTQYF. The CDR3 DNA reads TGTGCCACCAGCAGAGATCGCGGGGGGGAGGATACGCAGTATTTT. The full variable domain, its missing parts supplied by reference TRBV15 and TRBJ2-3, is DAMVIQNPRYQVTQFGKPVTLSCSQTLNHNVMYWYQQKSSQAPKLLFHYYDKDFNNEADTPDNFQSRRPNTSFCFLDIRSPGLGDTAMYLCATSRDRGGEDTQYFGPGTRLTVL.

This chain's CDR3 is CASSLGSGNTEAFF. The CDR3 region has the DNA TGCGCCAGCAGCTTGGGATCGGGGAACACTGAAGCTTTCTTT. The J gene is TRBJ1-1, the V gene TRBV5-1; the D is unclear. The CDR3 has 14 amino acids. Germline V gene sequence: CDR1 SGHRS, CDR2 YFSETQ. Trimming shortened V by 0 bases and J by 1 base, and 7 bases separated the two germline ends.

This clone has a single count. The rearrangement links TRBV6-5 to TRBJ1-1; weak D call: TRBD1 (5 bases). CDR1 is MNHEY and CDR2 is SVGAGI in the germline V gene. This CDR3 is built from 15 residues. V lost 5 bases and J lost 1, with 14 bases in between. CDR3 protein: CASSRDWTPNTEAFF. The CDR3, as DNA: TGTGCCAGCAGTCGAGATTGGACACCGAACACTGAAGCTTTCTTT.

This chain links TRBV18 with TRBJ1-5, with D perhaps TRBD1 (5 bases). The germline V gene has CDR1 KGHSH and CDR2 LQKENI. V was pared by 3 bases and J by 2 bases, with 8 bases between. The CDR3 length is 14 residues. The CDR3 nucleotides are TGTGCCAGCTCACCTCAGGGTGGCAATCAGCCCCAGCATTTT. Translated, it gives CASSPQGGNQPQHF.

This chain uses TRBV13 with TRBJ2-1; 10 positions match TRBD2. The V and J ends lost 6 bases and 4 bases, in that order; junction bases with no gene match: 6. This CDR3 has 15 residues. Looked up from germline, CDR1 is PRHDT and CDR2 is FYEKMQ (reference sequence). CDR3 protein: CASRQGTSAYNEQFF. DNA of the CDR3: TGTGCCAGCAGGCAGGGGACTAGCGCGTACAATGAGCAGTTCTTC. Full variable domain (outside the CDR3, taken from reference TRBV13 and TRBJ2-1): AAGVIQSPRHLIKEKRETATLKCYPIPRHDTVYWYQQGPGQDPQFLISFYEKMQSDKGSIPDRFSAQQFSDYHSELNMSSLELGDSALYFCASRQGTSAYNEQFFGPGTRLTVL.

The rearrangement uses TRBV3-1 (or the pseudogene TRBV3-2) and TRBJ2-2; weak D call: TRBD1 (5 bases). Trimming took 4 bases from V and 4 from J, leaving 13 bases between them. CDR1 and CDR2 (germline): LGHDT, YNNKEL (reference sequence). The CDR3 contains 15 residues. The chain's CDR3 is CASSPQGFITGELFF. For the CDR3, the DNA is TGTGCCAGCAGCCCGCAGGGTTTTATCACCGGGGAGCTGTTTTTT.

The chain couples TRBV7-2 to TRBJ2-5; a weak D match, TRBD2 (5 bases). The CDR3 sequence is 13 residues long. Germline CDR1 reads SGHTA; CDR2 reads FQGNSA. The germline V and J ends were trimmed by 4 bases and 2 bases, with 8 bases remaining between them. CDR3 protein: CASSSGFQETQYF. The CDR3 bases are TGTGCCAGCAGCTCGGGATTTCAAGAGACCCAGTACTTC.

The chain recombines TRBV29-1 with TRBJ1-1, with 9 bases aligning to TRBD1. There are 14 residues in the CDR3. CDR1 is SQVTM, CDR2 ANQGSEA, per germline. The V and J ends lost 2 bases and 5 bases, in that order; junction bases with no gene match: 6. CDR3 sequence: CSVEMGQGKTEAFF. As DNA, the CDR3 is TGCAGCGTTGAAATGGGACAGGGAAAGACTGAAGCTTTCTTT. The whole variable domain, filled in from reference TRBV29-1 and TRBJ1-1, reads SAVISQKPSRDICQRGTSLTIQCQVDSQVTMMFWYRQQPGQSLTLIATANQGSEATYESGFVIDKFPISRPNLTFSTLTVSNMSPEDSSIYLCSVEMGQGKTEAFFGQGTRLTVV.

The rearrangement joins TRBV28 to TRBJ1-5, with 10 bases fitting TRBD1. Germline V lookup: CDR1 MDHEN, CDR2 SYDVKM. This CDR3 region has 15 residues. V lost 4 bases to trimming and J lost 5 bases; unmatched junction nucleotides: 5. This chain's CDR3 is CASSSSGTGDQPQHF. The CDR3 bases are TGTGCCAGCAGTTCCTCCGGGACAGGGGATCAGCCCCAGCATTTT.